This is a list of T cell receptor beta chains from one sample in a study of response to subunit inactivated influenza vaccine. MiXCR, run by TCRdb on the RT-PCR reads, gives a single entry per CDR3 protein. In the table there are about 480,000 distinct CDR3 sequences, 13% of which are singletons. Specimen: PBMCs from blood, collected roughly 47 days after vaccination. Receptors originate from a middle-aged man who received an inactivated influenza vaccine. Each CDR3 is given with its conserved first and last residue. D genes are given only for firm matches. The size field is filled for only some rows; it gives once, few, many or a size class.

V,J,D,size,DNA,CDR3
TRBV28,TRBJ1-5,NA,few,TGTGCCAGCACCCTCTTCGGGCAGGGAAGGAATGGCAATCAGCCCCAGCATTTT,CASTLFGQGRNGNQPQHF
TRBV4-2,TRBJ2-2,NA,NA,TGTGCCAGCAGCCAAGACCCCGGTGTGGCCACCGGGGAGCTGTTTTTT,CASSQDPGVATGELFF
TRBV28,TRBJ2-2,NA,few,TGTGCCAGCAGTTTACAGACTCCCCCCACCGGGGAGCTGTTTTTT,CASSLQTPPTGELFF
TRBV5-1,TRBJ1-3,NA,few,TGCGCCAGCAGCCCGGGCACTGGAAACACCATATATTTT,CASSPGTGNTIYF
TRBV20-1,TRBJ1-1,NA,many,TGCAGTGCTGGAGACAGCTACGTGAGCACTGAAGCTTTCTTT,CSAGDSYVSTEAFF
TRBV11-2,TRBJ1-1,NA,few,TGTGCCAGCACCCTATCCAGGGGAAACACTGAAGCTTTCTTT,CASTLSRGNTEAFF
TRBV20-1,TRBJ1-2,NA,NA,TGCAGTGCTTTAGAGGACGGCTACACCTTC,CSALEDGYTF
TRBV5-1,TRBJ2-7,TRBD2,few,TGCGCCAGCAGCTTGATGCGGACTAGCGGGAGTGCCGAGCAGTACTTC,CASSLMRTSGSAEQYF
TRBV27,TRBJ2-3,TRBD1,few,TGTGCCAGCAGTTTAGGGGACAGTCGCACAGATACGCAGTATTTT,CASSLGDSRTDTQYF
TRBV15,TRBJ2-1,TRBD2,NA,TGTGCCACCAGGATAGGCGGGGGGGCCGATGAGCAGTTCTTC,CATRIGGGADEQFF
TRBV7-9,TRBJ2-1,TRBD2,medium-sized,TGTGCCAGCAGAGACTCCGGGACTAGCAATGAGCAGTTCTTC,CASRDSGTSNEQFF
TRBV20-1,TRBJ2-2,NA,few,TGCAGTGCAAAAGGGATCCAGAACACCGGGGAGCTGTTTTTT,CSAKGIQNTGELFF
TRBV6-1,TRBJ2-3,NA,many,TGTGCCAGCAGCCCACCCGGCGGGTTCGCAGATACGCAGTATTTT,CASSPPGGFADTQYF
TRBV10-3,TRBJ1-2,TRBD1,few,TGTGCCATCAGTGGAACGTACAGGGGATTGCTAAGGGATGGCTACACCTTC,CAISGTYRGLLRDGYTF
TRBV28,TRBJ2-1,NA,NA,TGTGCCAGCAGTTTATCAGGGCCAGCCTACAATGAGCAGTTCTTC,CASSLSGPAYNEQFF
TRBV4-3,TRBJ2-1,NA,few,TGCGCCAGCAGTGTTGAACGGGACTGGCACGGCTCCTACAATGAGCAGTTCTTC,CASSVERDWHGSYNEQFF
TRBV4-3,TRBJ2-2,TRBD2,NA,TGCGCCAGCAGCCAAGAACGGGGGGTTGCCGGGGAGCTGTTTTTT,CASSQERGVAGELFF
TRBV20-1,TRBJ2-7,TRBD2,many,TGCAGTGCTAGAGATTCTGGGGAGGGCCTATACGAGCAGTACTTC,CSARDSGEGLYEQYF
TRBV12-3/TRBV12-4,TRBJ2-2,TRBD1,many,TGTGCCAGCAGTTTAGGACAGGGACGGACCGGGGAGCTGTTTTTT,CASSLGQGRTGELFF
TRBV5-1,TRBJ2-1,TRBD1,many,TGCGCCAGCAGCCATGGACAGGGCGGGGAGCAGTTCTTC,CASSHGQGGEQFF
TRBV7-9,TRBJ2-2,NA,few,TGTGCCAGCAGCTTAGCCAGTGGACCATACACCGGGGAGCTGTTTTTT,CASSLASGPYTGELFF
TRBV11-2,TRBJ2-7,TRBD1,few,TGTGCCAGCAGCTTAGATCTGGGACAGCTCTACGAGCAGTACTTC,CASSLDLGQLYEQYF
TRBV6-5,TRBJ2-7,NA,few,TGTGCCAGCAGTTCCGGGTCCAACGAGCAGTACTTC,CASSSGSNEQYF
TRBV6-2/TRBV6-3,TRBJ2-1,NA,many,TGTGCCAGCATGCACAGGACCAAGCCCCAGCAGTTCTTC,CASMHRTKPQQFF
TRBV5-1,TRBJ2-1,NA,NA,TGCGCCAGCAGCCCGGGTTACGATGAGCAGTTCTTC,CASSPGYDEQFF
TRBV20-1,TRBJ2-1,NA,NA,TGCAGTGCTGGGGTCGGCGGAGGGAATGAGCAGTTCTTC,CSAGVGGGNEQFF
TRBV6-5,TRBJ2-7,TRBD1,few,TGTGCCAGCAGTTACACTACGGGACAGGCAACCTACGAGCAGTACTTC,CASSYTTGQATYEQYF